This TCR beta chain was sequenced for a study of OX40 agonist ivuxolimab in advanced cancers. Study-wide context: Treatment of patients was with ivuxolimab, an agonistic anti-OX40 (CD134) antibody. Ivuxolimab doses were 0.01, 0.1, 0.3, 1.5, 3 or 10 mg/kg every 2 weeks. Three patients responded partially, comprising one with hepatocellular carcinoma and two with cutaneous melanoma. Study conclusions and caveats: Low clonal expansion, among the lowest seen, marked partial responders at 0.1-3.0 mg/kg.

CDR3 length: 15 amino acids. Trimming took 4 bases from V and 5 from J; bases not matched to a gene: 6. From germline, CDR1 is SGHNT and CDR2 YYREEE (reference sequence). Of note for this clone: What it binds is unknown.

TCRdb's table, derived via immunoSEQ multiplex PCR, lists solely in-frame clones and lacks some. There are under 100,000 clones in the sample; about 88% occur only once, and approximately 0.35% lies in the top ten. The sample here was CD4+ or CD8+ T cells sorted from blood, taken in a trial of the OX40 agonist ivuxolimab. The TCR originated in an adult with an advanced solid tumor such as melanoma, head and neck, liver or kidney cancer. The chain recombines TRBV5-4 with TRBJ1-2; 12 bases map to TRBD1. For the CDR3, the DNA is TGTGCCAGCAGCACCGGGACAGGGGGCTTTTATGGCTACACCTTC. The encoded protein is CASSTGTGGFYGYTF.